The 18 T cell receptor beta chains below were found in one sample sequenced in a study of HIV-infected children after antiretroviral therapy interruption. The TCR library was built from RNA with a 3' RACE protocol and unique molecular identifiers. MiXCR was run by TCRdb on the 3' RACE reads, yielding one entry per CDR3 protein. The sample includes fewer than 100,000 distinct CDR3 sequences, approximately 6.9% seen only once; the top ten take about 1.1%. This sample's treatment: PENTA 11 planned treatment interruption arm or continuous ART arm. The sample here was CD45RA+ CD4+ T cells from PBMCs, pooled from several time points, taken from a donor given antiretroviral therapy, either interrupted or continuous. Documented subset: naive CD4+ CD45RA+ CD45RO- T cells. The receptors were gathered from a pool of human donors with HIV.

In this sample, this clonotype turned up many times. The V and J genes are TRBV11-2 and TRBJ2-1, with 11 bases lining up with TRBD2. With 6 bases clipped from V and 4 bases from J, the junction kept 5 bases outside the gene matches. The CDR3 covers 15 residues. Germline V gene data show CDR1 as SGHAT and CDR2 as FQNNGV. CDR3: CASSRLAGRYNEQFF. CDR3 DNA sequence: TGTGCCAGCAGTCGACTAGCGGGGCGATACAATGAGCAGTTCTTC.

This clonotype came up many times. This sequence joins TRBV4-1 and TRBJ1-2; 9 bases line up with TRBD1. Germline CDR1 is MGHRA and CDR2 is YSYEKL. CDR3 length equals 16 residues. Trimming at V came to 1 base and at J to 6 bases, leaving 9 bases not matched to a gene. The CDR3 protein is CASSQVRGTGINGYTF. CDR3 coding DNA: TGCGCCAGCAGCCAAGTCAGAGGGACAGGGATTAATGGCTACACCTTC.

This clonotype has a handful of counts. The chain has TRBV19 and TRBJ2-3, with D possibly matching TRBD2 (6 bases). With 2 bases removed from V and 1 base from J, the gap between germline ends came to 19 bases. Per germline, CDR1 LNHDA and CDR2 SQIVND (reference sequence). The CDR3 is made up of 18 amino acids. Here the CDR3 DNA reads TGTGCCAGTAGTATATTCCCGAAACTAGGAGGGGGCACAGATACGCAGTATTTT. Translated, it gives CASSIFPKLGGGTDTQYF.

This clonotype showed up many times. The chain's CDR3 is CSARGFGRVDDTQYF. The CDR3 region has the DNA TGCAGTGCTAGAGGGTTCGGGAGGGTCGATGATACGCAGTATTTT. The genes are TRBV20-1 and TRBJ2-3; 8 bases fit TRBD2. CDR1 is DFQATT and CDR2 is SNEGSKA in the germline V gene (reference sequence). This CDR3 has 15 residues. V shed 1 base and J 6 bases; nucleotides not matched to a gene: 9.

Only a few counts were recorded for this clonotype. The CDR3 DNA reads as TGTGCCAGCAGCTACTTAAGAGATACGCAGTATTTT. Residues: CASSYLRDTQYF. The rearrangement links TRBV3-1 to TRBJ2-3; D uncertain. The CDR3 contains 12 residues. V shed 5 bases and J shed 5 bases, with 8 bases lying between them. Per the germline V gene, CDR1 is LGHDT and CDR2 is YNNKEL (reference sequence).

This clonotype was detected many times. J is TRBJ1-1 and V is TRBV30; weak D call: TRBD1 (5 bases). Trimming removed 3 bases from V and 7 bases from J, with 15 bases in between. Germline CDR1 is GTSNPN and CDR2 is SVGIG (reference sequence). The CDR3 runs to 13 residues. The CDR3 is CAWSGGDKYEAFF. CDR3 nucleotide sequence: TGTGCCTGGAGCGGGGGGGATAAGTATGAAGCTTTCTTT.

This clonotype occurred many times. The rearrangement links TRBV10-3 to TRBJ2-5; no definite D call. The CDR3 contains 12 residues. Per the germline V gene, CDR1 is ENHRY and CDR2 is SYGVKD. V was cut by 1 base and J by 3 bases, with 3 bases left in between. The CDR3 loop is CAISEYEETQYF. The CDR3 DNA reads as TGTGCCATCAGTGAGTACGAAGAGACCCAGTACTTC.

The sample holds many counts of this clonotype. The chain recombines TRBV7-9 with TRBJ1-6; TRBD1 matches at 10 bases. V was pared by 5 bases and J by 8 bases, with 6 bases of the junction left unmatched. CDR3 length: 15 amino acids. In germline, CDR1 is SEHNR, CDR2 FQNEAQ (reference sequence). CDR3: CASSPSGTGDSPLHF. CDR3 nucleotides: TGTGCCAGCAGCCCCTCCGGGACAGGGGATTCACCCCTCCACTTT.

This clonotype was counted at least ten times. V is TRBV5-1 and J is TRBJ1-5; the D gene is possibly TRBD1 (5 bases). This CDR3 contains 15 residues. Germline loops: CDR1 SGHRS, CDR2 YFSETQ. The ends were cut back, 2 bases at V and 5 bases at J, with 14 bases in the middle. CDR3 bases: TGCGCCAGCAGCTTTCTGGGGGTTGAGGATCAGCCCCAGCATTTT. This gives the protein CASSFLGVEDQPQHF.

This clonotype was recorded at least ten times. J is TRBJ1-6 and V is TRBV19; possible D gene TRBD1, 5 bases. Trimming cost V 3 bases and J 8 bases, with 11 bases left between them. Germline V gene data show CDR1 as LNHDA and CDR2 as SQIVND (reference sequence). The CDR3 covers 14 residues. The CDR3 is CASSIRDSDSPLHF. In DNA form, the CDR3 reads TGTGCCAGTAGTATCCGGGACTCCGATTCACCCCTCCACTTT.

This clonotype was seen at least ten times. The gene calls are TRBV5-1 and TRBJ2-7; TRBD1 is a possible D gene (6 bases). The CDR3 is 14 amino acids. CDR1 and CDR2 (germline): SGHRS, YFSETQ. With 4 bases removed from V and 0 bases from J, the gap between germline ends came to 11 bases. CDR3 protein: CASSPDRNSYEQYF. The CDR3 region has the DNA TGCGCCAGCAGCCCGGACAGAAACTCCTACGAGCAGTACTTC.

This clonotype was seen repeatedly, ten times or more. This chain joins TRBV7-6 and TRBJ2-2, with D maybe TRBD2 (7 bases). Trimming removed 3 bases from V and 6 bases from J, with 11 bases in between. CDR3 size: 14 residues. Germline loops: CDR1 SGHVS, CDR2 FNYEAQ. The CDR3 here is CASSFGGASGELFF. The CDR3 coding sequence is TGTGCCAGCAGCTTTGGGGGGGCTTCCGGGGAGCTGTTTTTT.

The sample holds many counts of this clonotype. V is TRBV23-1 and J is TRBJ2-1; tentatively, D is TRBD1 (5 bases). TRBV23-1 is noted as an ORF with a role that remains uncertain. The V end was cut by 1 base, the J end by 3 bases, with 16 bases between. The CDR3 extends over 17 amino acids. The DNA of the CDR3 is TGCGCCAGCAGTCAATTAATCTCCGGACACAACTACAATGAGCAGTTCTTC. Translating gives CASSQLISGHNYNEQFF.

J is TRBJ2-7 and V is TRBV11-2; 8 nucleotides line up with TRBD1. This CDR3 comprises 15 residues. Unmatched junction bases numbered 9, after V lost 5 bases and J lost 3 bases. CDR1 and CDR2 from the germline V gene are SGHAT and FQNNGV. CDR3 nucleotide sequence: TGTGCCAGCAGCACCACGGGACAGGATAGCTACGAGCAGTACTTC. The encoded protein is CASSTTGQDSYEQYF.

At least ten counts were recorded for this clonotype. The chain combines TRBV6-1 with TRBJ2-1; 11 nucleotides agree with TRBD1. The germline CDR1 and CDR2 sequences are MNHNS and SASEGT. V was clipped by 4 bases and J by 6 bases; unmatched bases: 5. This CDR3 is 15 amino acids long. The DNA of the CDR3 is TGTGCCAGCAGTGGCCCCGGGACAGGGGGCAATGAGCAGTTCTTC. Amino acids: CASSGPGTGGNEQFF.

The CDR3 DNA reads as TGTGCCAGCAGTGGCTCCAGGGGTAATTCACCCCTCCACTTT. Amino acids: CASSGSRGNSPLHF. This chain connects TRBV6-4 to TRBJ1-6, with D maybe TRBD1 (6 bases). Germline V CDR1 and CDR2: MRHNA, SNTAGT. The CDR3 runs 14 residues. Trimming pared 4 bases from V and 6 bases from J, leaving 10 bases between.

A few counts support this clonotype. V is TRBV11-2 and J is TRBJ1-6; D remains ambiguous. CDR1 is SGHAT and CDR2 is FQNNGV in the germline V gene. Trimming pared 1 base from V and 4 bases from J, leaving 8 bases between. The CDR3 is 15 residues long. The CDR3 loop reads CASSLGIGYNSPLHF. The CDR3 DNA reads TGTGCCAGCAGCTTAGGGATAGGGTATAATTCACCCCTCCACTTT.

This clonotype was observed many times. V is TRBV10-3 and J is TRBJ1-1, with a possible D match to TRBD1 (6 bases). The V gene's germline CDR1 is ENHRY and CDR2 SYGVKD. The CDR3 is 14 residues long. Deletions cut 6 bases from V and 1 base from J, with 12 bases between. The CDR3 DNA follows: TGTGCCATCAGAGCCGGGACAACGAACACTGAAGCTTTCTTT. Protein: CAIRAGTTNTEAFF.